This is a list of T cell receptor beta chains from one sample in a study of T cell responses to AZD1222 COVID-19 vaccine. Produced via immunoSEQ multiplex PCR; TCRdb's table is partial and in-frame only. Among 97,000 or so clones listed, 86% were seen once. This specimen consisted of peripheral blood, obtained on day 0 of AZD1222 vaccination. The receptors come from an adult in good health. The conserved cysteine and the conserved F or W are not part of the CDR3 here. Fields, in order: J gene, D gene, V gene, CDR3 protein. D genes are given only for firm matches.

J gene: TRBJ2-2
D gene: NA
V gene: TRBV30
CDR3 protein: AWSGHLNTGELF

J gene: TRBJ2-1
D gene: NA
V gene: TRBV28
CDR3 protein: ASSLLGSGYNEQF

J gene: TRBJ1-2
D gene: TRBD1
V gene: TRBV3-1/TRBV3-2
CDR3 protein: ASSPGQGAVSYGYT

J gene: TRBJ1-2
D gene: TRBD1
V gene: TRBV3-1/TRBV3-2
CDR3 protein: ATRQGRYGYT

J gene: TRBJ2-5
D gene: NA
V gene: TRBV6-5
CDR3 protein: ASSYDNLQGETQY

J gene: TRBJ2-1
D gene: TRBD1
V gene: TRBV7-9
CDR3 protein: ASSLGGRQGSYNEQF

J gene: TRBJ1-3
D gene: NA
V gene: TRBV6-6
CDR3 protein: ASSRQEERNTIY

J gene: TRBJ1-1
D gene: TRBD1
V gene: TRBV10-1
CDR3 protein: ASSSRTGEGTEAF

J gene: TRBJ1-1
D gene: NA
V gene: TRBV9
CDR3 protein: ASSAGNRRNTEAF

J gene: TRBJ2-6
D gene: TRBD1
V gene: TRBV19
CDR3 protein: ASRQGAHGANVLT

J gene: TRBJ2-7
D gene: NA
V gene: TRBV9
CDR3 protein: ASSVAEETHSELFYEQY

J gene: TRBJ1-4
D gene: TRBD1
V gene: TRBV28
CDR3 protein: ASQIRGQGEEKLF

J gene: TRBJ2-7
D gene: TRBD1
V gene: TRBV7-2
CDR3 protein: ASTLWGQSNYEQY

J gene: TRBJ2-7
D gene: TRBD2
V gene: TRBV7-9
CDR3 protein: ASSSPGGAYEQY

J gene: TRBJ1-5
D gene: NA
V gene: TRBV19
CDR3 protein: ASRSDVLNQPQH

J gene: TRBJ2-1
D gene: TRBD2
V gene: TRBV6-2/TRBV6-3
CDR3 protein: ASSDPGTSGSNEQF

J gene: TRBJ1-5
D gene: NA
V gene: TRBV28
CDR3 protein: ASSLAGSNQPQH

J gene: TRBJ2-7
D gene: NA
V gene: TRBV9
CDR3 protein: ASSVHAEGRYEQY

J gene: TRBJ2-3
D gene: NA
V gene: TRBV6-5
CDR3 protein: ASSPDQGLADTQY

J gene: TRBJ2-3
D gene: NA
V gene: TRBV15
CDR3 protein: ATSAGASTDTQY

J gene: TRBJ1-1
D gene: TRBD1
V gene: TRBV11-2
CDR3 protein: ASSLRTGFLTEAF

J gene: TRBJ1-2
D gene: NA
V gene: TRBV2
CDR3 protein: ASSGPQRGSVGYT

J gene: TRBJ1-5
D gene: NA
V gene: TRBV7-8
CDR3 protein: ASSLTLQANQPQH

J gene: TRBJ2-1
D gene: NA
V gene: TRBV28
CDR3 protein: ASSFLPGLPSSYNEQF

J gene: TRBJ1-1
D gene: NA
V gene: TRBV11-2
CDR3 protein: ASSLVRGREAF

J gene: TRBJ1-6
D gene: NA
V gene: TRBV9
CDR3 protein: ASSSPGVDSPLH

J gene: TRBJ2-7
D gene: TRBD1
V gene: TRBV4-3
CDR3 protein: ASSQVVPGGTYEQY

J gene: TRBJ1-1
D gene: NA
V gene: TRBV28
CDR3 protein: ASSFIRGTEAF

J gene: TRBJ1-5
D gene: NA
V gene: TRBV2
CDR3 protein: ASSERTPEPQH

J gene: TRBJ2-1
D gene: NA
V gene: TRBV27
CDR3 protein: ASSSESSYNEQF

J gene: TRBJ2-7
D gene: TRBD1
V gene: TRBV5-6
CDR3 protein: ASSLDRDRGHEQY

J gene: TRBJ2-3
D gene: NA
V gene: TRBV10-3
CDR3 protein: AISEYADTQY

J gene: TRBJ2-3
D gene: NA
V gene: TRBV6-2/TRBV6-3
CDR3 protein: ASSYSYSQGFADTQY

J gene: TRBJ1-2
D gene: NA
V gene: TRBV6-6
CDR3 protein: ASSYTTNRNYGYT

J gene: TRBJ2-7
D gene: NA
V gene: TRBV21-1
CDR3 protein: ASSKEASGYYEQY

J gene: TRBJ2-5
D gene: NA
V gene: TRBV7-9
CDR3 protein: ASQTRKETQY

J gene: TRBJ1-2
D gene: NA
V gene: TRBV5-6
CDR3 protein: ASSLGQPNYGYT